A selection of T cell receptor beta chains follows, all from one sample in a study of T cell responses to AZD1222 COVID-19 vaccine. TCRdb keeps only in-frame clones here, not all; method: immunoSEQ multiplex PCR. The data show roughly 110,000 clones, around 90% seen once. The sample consisted of peripheral blood, taken on day 0 of AZD1222 vaccination. The receptors come from an adult in good health. Both conserved end residues are part of each CDR3. Each record gives: clone size, V gene, J gene, CDR3 protein. Clone sizes are given selectively: once, few, many, or a class where the clone is expanded.

abundance: -
v_gene: TRBV27
j_gene: TRBJ2-6
CDR3aa: CASRLGSGANVLTF

abundance: -
v_gene: TRBV5-1
j_gene: TRBJ1-6
CDR3aa: CASSSGNRDSPLHF

abundance: -
v_gene: TRBV10-3
j_gene: TRBJ1-1
CDR3aa: CAISESTGSTEAFF

abundance: -
v_gene: TRBV6-5
j_gene: TRBJ2-1
CDR3aa: CASSRKGEGLGEQFF

abundance: -
v_gene: TRBV6-5
j_gene: TRBJ1-6
CDR3aa: CASRHRQGPNSPLHF

abundance: -
v_gene: TRBV7-3
j_gene: TRBJ1-3
CDR3aa: CASSSTGGPGNTIYF

abundance: -
v_gene: TRBV5-6
j_gene: TRBJ1-2
CDR3aa: CASSLGSGGPVGYTF

abundance: -
v_gene: TRBV11-2
j_gene: TRBJ1-6
CDR3aa: CASSLRDLNSPLHF

abundance: -
v_gene: TRBV24-1
j_gene: TRBJ2-1
CDR3aa: CATGLAGGNEQFF

abundance: -
v_gene: TRBV6-5
j_gene: TRBJ2-5
CDR3aa: CASSRLDRAQETQYF

abundance: -
v_gene: TRBV5-4
j_gene: TRBJ2-7
CDR3aa: CASSPFSTGGYEQYF

abundance: -
v_gene: TRBV6-2/TRBV6-3
j_gene: TRBJ1-2
CDR3aa: CASSTSPGTGGYGYTF

abundance: -
v_gene: TRBV13
j_gene: TRBJ2-1
CDR3aa: CASSWTGGNEQFF

abundance: -
v_gene: TRBV7-2
j_gene: TRBJ1-2
CDR3aa: CASSLGGSRDYGYTF

abundance: -
v_gene: TRBV5-6
j_gene: TRBJ2-5
CDR3aa: CASKLSGVNRETQYF

abundance: -
v_gene: TRBV9
j_gene: TRBJ1-4
CDR3aa: CASSEGQTNEKLFF

abundance: once
v_gene: TRBV12-3/TRBV12-4
j_gene: TRBJ1-5
CDR3aa: CASSQWVRQPQHF

abundance: -
v_gene: TRBV6-5
j_gene: TRBJ2-7
CDR3aa: CASNNPGSPYEQYF

abundance: once
v_gene: TRBV30
j_gene: TRBJ1-2
CDR3aa: CAWNTGSYGYTF

abundance: -
v_gene: TRBV19
j_gene: TRBJ2-2
CDR3aa: CASSMPTSGGPGELFF

abundance: -
v_gene: TRBV5-5
j_gene: TRBJ1-5
CDR3aa: CASSSRASGQPQHF

abundance: -
v_gene: TRBV5-5
j_gene: TRBJ1-1
CDR3aa: CASSLGLRNTEAFF

abundance: -
v_gene: TRBV6-2/TRBV6-3
j_gene: TRBJ2-5
CDR3aa: CASSSTRTETQYF

abundance: once
v_gene: TRBV4-3
j_gene: TRBJ2-1
CDR3aa: CASSHPYGLAGESNEQFF

abundance: -
v_gene: TRBV7-3
j_gene: TRBJ1-1
CDR3aa: CASSFRAGTEAFF